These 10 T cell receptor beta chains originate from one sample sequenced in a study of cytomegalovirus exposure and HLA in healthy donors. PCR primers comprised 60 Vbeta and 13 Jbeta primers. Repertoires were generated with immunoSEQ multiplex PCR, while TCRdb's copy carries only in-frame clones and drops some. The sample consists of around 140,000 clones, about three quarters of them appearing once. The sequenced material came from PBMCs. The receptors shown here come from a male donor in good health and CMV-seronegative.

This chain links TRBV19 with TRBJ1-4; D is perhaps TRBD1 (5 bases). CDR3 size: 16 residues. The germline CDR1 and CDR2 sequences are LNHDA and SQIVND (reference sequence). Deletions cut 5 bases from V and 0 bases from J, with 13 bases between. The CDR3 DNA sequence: TGTGCCAGTAGTCCCTTGGACATGTCAACTAATGAAAAACTGTTTTTT. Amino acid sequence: CASSPLDMSTNEKLFF.

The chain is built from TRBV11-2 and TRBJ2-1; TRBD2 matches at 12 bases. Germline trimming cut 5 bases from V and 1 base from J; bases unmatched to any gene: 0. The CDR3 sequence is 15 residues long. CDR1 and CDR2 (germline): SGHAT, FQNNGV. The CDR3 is CASSLAGGSYNEQFF. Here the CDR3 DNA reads TGTGCCAGCAGCCTAGCGGGAGGGTCCTACAATGAGCAGTTCTTC.

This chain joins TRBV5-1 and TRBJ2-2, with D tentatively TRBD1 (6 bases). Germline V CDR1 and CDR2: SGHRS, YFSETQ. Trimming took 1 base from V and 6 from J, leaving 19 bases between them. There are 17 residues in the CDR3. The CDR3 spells CASSLRESAAGAGELFF. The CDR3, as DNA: TGCGCCAGCAGCTTGAGGGAGTCGGCAGCAGGGGCCGGGGAGCTGTTTTTT.

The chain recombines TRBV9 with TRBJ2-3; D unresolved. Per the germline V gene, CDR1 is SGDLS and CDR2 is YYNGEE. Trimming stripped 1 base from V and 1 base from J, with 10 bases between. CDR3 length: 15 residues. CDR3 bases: TGTGCCAGCAGCGTATTGTCTAGAGGCACAGATACGCAGTATTTT. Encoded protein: CASSVLSRGTDTQYF.

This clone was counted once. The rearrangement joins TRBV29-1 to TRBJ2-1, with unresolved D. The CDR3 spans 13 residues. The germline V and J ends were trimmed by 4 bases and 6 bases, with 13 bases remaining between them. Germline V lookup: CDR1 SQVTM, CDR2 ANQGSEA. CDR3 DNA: TGCAGCGTTGTCCCAGGTTTGGTCAATGAGCAGTTCTTC. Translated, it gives CSVVPGLVNEQFF.

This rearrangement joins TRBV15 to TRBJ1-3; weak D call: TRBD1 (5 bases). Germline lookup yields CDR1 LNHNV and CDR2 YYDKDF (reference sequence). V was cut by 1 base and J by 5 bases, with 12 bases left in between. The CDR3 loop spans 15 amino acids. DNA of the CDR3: TGTGCCACCAGCAGAGGTCGGGGGGAGAGAAACACCATATATTTT. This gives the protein CATSRGRGERNTIYF.

CDR3 DNA sequence: TGCGCCAGCAGCCGGACAGGGGTTGAAGAAAACATTCAGTACTTC. Its protein product is CASSRTGVEENIQYF. V and J are TRBV4-1 and TRBJ2-4; 9 positions match TRBD1. The germline V gene has CDR1 MGHRA and CDR2 YSYEKL. J was trimmed by 5 bases and V by 4 bases; bases with no gene match: 6. This CDR3 is built from 15 residues.

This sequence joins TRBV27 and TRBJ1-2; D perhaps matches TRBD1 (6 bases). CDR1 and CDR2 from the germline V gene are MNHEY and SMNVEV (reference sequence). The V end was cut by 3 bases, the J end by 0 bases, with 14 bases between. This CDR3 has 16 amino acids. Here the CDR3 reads CASSLQGNPANYGYTF. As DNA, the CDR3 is TGTGCCAGCAGTTTGCAGGGGAACCCTGCTAACTATGGCTACACCTTC.

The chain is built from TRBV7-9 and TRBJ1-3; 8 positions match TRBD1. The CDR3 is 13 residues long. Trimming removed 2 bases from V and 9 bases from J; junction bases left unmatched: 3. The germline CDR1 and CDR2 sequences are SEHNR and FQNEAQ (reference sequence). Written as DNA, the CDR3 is TGTGCCAGCAGCTTACAGGGGGCGAGCACCATATATTTT. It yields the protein CASSLQGASTIYF. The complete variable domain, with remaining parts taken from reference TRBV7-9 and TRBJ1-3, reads DTGVSQNPRHKITKRGQNVTFRCDPISEHNRLYWYRQTLGQGPEFLTYFQNEAQLEKSRLLSDRFSAERPKGSFSTLEIQRTEQGDSAMYLCASSLQGASTIYFGEGSWLTVV.

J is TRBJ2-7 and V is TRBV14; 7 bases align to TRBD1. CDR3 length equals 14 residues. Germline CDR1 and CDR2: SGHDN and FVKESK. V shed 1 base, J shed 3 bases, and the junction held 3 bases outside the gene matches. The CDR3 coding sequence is TGTGCCAGCAGCCAAGGACAGGGAAGCTACGAGCAGTACTTC. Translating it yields CASSQGQGSYEQYF.